Listed below are T cell receptor beta chains from one sample, sequenced in a study of post-analysis software for immune sequencing data. TCRdb fed the PCR reads into MiXCR, producing one record per CDR3 protein. This repertoire shows fewer than 900,000 distinct CDR3 sequences, around 42% found once; its top ten account for 4.9%. Sequencing was performed on blood. The receptor source for this set is a girl aged 5-17 years with multiple sclerosis. Both conserved end residues are part of each CDR3. Fields, in order: clone size, J gene, V gene, D gene, CDR3 protein, CDR3 DNA. A D gene is named only where the DNA matches it firmly. Clone size is not always given. Where it is, it says once, few, many or a class for expanded clones.

clone_size: NA; j_call: TRBJ2-7; v_call: TRBV20-1; d_call: TRBD2; cdr3_aa: CSALLAGGRRKREQYF; cdr3_nt: TGCAGTGCTCTACTAGCGGGAGGGCGTCGAAAACGGGAGCAGTACTTC
clone_size: NA; j_call: TRBJ2-3; v_call: TRBV4-3; d_call: TRBD2; cdr3_aa: CASSQDIAGGQTDTQYF; cdr3_nt: TGCGCCAGCAGCCAAGACATAGCGGGAGGCCAGACAGATACGCAGTATTTT
clone_size: NA; j_call: TRBJ2-7; v_call: TRBV18; d_call: TRBD1; cdr3_aa: CASSPDLTGGRGNEQYF; cdr3_nt: TGTGCCAGCTCACCAGACCTCACAGGGGGGCGTGGGAACGAGCAGTACTTC
clone_size: NA; j_call: TRBJ1-2; v_call: TRBV12-3/TRBV12-4; d_call: NA; cdr3_aa: CASSKQISNGYTF; cdr3_nt: TGTGCCAGCAGTAAACAGATTTCGAATGGCTACACCTTC
clone_size: few; j_call: TRBJ2-3; v_call: TRBV5-1; d_call: NA; cdr3_aa: CASSLAVAVDTQYF; cdr3_nt: TGCGCCAGCAGCTTGGCAGTAGCGGTAGATACGCAGTATTTT
clone_size: NA; j_call: TRBJ1-2; v_call: TRBV5-1; d_call: TRBD1; cdr3_aa: CASSWAGQNYGYTF; cdr3_nt: TGCGCCAGCAGCTGGGCGGGACAGAACTATGGCTACACCTTC
clone_size: NA; j_call: TRBJ2-7; v_call: TRBV29-1; d_call: NA; cdr3_aa: CSVSGVYEQYF; cdr3_nt: TGCAGCGTTTCAGGGGTTTACGAGCAGTACTTC
clone_size: NA; j_call: TRBJ1-2; v_call: TRBV7-9; d_call: NA; cdr3_aa: CASSLAGIFYGYTF; cdr3_nt: TGTGCCAGCAGCTTAGCAGGGATTTTCTATGGCTACACCTTC
clone_size: NA; j_call: TRBJ1-1; v_call: TRBV29-1; d_call: NA; cdr3_aa: CSARGLGTEAFF; cdr3_nt: TGCAGCGCGAGGGGCCTCGGGACTGAAGCTTTCTTT
clone_size: NA; j_call: TRBJ1-1; v_call: TRBV9; d_call: TRBD1; cdr3_aa: CASSPGTGSPYTEAFF; cdr3_nt: TGTGCCAGCAGCCCAGGGACAGGGAGTCCGTACACTGAAGCTTTCTTT
clone_size: once; j_call: TRBJ2-1; v_call: TRBV20-1; d_call: TRBD2; cdr3_aa: CSAHGLADINEQFF; cdr3_nt: TGCAGTGCTCATGGGCTAGCGGATATCAATGAGCAGTTCTTC
clone_size: NA; j_call: TRBJ2-1; v_call: TRBV7-9; d_call: TRBD2; cdr3_aa: CASSPVSSGYNEQFF; cdr3_nt: TGTGCCAGCAGCCCCGTGTCTAGCGGTTACAATGAGCAGTTCTTC
clone_size: NA; j_call: TRBJ2-3; v_call: TRBV9; d_call: TRBD1; cdr3_aa: CASSVRGTGAYDTQYF; cdr3_nt: TGTGCCAGCAGCGTCCGCGGGACAGGGGCATACGATACGCAGTATTTT
clone_size: NA; j_call: TRBJ2-1; v_call: TRBV6-5; d_call: NA; cdr3_aa: CASKLYNEQFF; cdr3_nt: TGTGCCAGCAAGCTCTACAATGAGCAGTTCTTC
clone_size: NA; j_call: TRBJ2-1; v_call: TRBV6-1; d_call: TRBD2; cdr3_aa: CASRRLAVGSYNEQFF; cdr3_nt: TGTGCCAGCAGAAGACTAGCTGTGGGCTCCTACAATGAGCAGTTCTTC
clone_size: NA; j_call: TRBJ2-3; v_call: TRBV20-1; d_call: NA; cdr3_aa: CSARLISTDTQYF; cdr3_nt: TGCAGTGCTAGGTTGATTAGCACAGATACGCAGTATTTT
clone_size: NA; j_call: TRBJ1-4; v_call: TRBV7-9; d_call: TRBD1; cdr3_aa: CASSVGQGGNEKLFF; cdr3_nt: TGTGCCAGCAGCGTGGGACAGGGAGGAAATGAAAAACTGTTTTTT
clone_size: NA; j_call: TRBJ2-7; v_call: TRBV20-1; d_call: TRBD2; cdr3_aa: CSAIATSALEQYF; cdr3_nt: TGCAGTGCTATCGCGACTAGCGCTCTCGAGCAGTACTTC
clone_size: NA; j_call: TRBJ2-5; v_call: TRBV3-1; d_call: NA; cdr3_aa: CASSLAQYF; cdr3_nt: TGTGCCAGCAGCCTAGCGCAGTACTTC
clone_size: NA; j_call: TRBJ2-1; v_call: TRBV7-9; d_call: TRBD1; cdr3_aa: CASESGGNEQFF; cdr3_nt: TGTGCCAGCGAATCAGGGGGAAATGAGCAGTTCTTC
clone_size: few; j_call: TRBJ1-2; v_call: TRBV7-9; d_call: NA; cdr3_aa: CASSFEGDGYTF; cdr3_nt: TGTGCCAGCAGCTTTGAGGGGGATGGCTACACCTTC
clone_size: few; j_call: TRBJ1-1; v_call: TRBV20-1; d_call: NA; cdr3_aa: CSARDGRGNTEAFF; cdr3_nt: TGCAGTGCTAGAGATGGGAGGGGTAACACTGAAGCTTTCTTT
clone_size: many; j_call: TRBJ2-5; v_call: TRBV15; d_call: TRBD1; cdr3_aa: CATSREAGGLETQYF; cdr3_nt: TGTGCCACCAGCAGAGAGGCAGGGGGATTAGAGACCCAGTACTTC
clone_size: NA; j_call: TRBJ1-2; v_call: TRBV29-1; d_call: NA; cdr3_aa: CSVYGGTEDGYTF; cdr3_nt: TGCAGCGTTTATGGTGGGACGGAGGATGGCTACACCTTC
clone_size: NA; j_call: TRBJ2-1; v_call: TRBV12-3/TRBV12-4; d_call: NA; cdr3_aa: CASSPGLLDYNEQFF; cdr3_nt: TGTGCCAGCAGTCCAGGATTACTAGATTACAATGAGCAGTTCTTC
clone_size: NA; j_call: TRBJ2-3; v_call: TRBV29-1; d_call: TRBD2; cdr3_aa: CSVGPAGGTDTQYF; cdr3_nt: TGCAGCGTAGGCCCAGCGGGAGGCACTGATACGCAGTATTTT
clone_size: NA; j_call: TRBJ2-1; v_call: TRBV7-6; d_call: NA; cdr3_aa: CASSLLVQGVRAGYNEQFF; cdr3_nt: TGTGCCAGCAGCTTGCTCGTTCAGGGGGTAAGGGCGGGGTACAATGAGCAGTTCTTC
clone_size: NA; j_call: TRBJ1-4; v_call: TRBV4-3; d_call: NA; cdr3_aa: CASSQDALGRNEKLFF; cdr3_nt: TGCGCCAGCAGCCAAGACGCTTTGGGAAGGAATGAAAAACTGTTTTTT
clone_size: NA; j_call: TRBJ2-1; v_call: TRBV9; d_call: NA; cdr3_aa: CASSGLVQFF; cdr3_nt: TGTGCCAGCAGCGGACTAGTTCAGTTCTTC
clone_size: NA; j_call: TRBJ2-7; v_call: TRBV20-1; d_call: TRBD2; cdr3_aa: CSARDRLAGSYEQYF; cdr3_nt: TGCAGTGCTAGAGATCGACTAGCGGGGTCCTACGAGCAGTACTTC
clone_size: few; j_call: TRBJ2-3; v_call: TRBV20-1; d_call: NA; cdr3_aa: CSASSGLFSTDTQYF; cdr3_nt: TGCAGTGCTAGCTCGGGGCTTTTTAGCACAGATACGCAGTATTTT
clone_size: NA; j_call: TRBJ2-1; v_call: TRBV9; d_call: NA; cdr3_aa: CASSPGLLQFF; cdr3_nt: TGTGCCAGCAGCCCGGGCCTGCTGCAGTTCTTC
clone_size: NA; j_call: TRBJ2-1; v_call: TRBV20-1; d_call: TRBD2; cdr3_aa: CSAQLAGVEEQFF; cdr3_nt: TGCAGTGCCCAACTAGCGGGAGTAGAGGAGCAGTTCTTC
clone_size: once; j_call: TRBJ2-1; v_call: TRBV3-1; d_call: TRBD2; cdr3_aa: CASSQDRAGRAKQFF; cdr3_nt: TGTGCCAGCAGCCAAGATAGAGCGGGGAGGGCGAAGCAGTTCTTC
clone_size: NA; j_call: TRBJ2-5; v_call: TRBV15; d_call: TRBD2; cdr3_aa: CATSREGTSGKETQYF; cdr3_nt: TGTGCCACCAGCAGAGAGGGGACTAGCGGGAAAGAGACCCAGTACTTC
clone_size: few; j_call: TRBJ2-1; v_call: TRBV5-1; d_call: NA; cdr3_aa: CASSLAGSPEQFF; cdr3_nt: TGCGCCAGCAGCTTGGCGGGTAGCCCGGAGCAGTTCTTC
clone_size: NA; j_call: TRBJ2-1; v_call: TRBV29-1; d_call: NA; cdr3_aa: CSAAAGTQETQFF; cdr3_nt: TGCAGCGCGGCAGCAGGCACCCAAGAGACCCAGTTCTTC
clone_size: NA; j_call: TRBJ2-3; v_call: TRBV27; d_call: TRBD2; cdr3_aa: CASSLSPSGLATDTQYF; cdr3_nt: TGTGCCAGCAGTTTATCCCCCTCGGGACTAGCGACAGATACGCAGTATTTT
clone_size: NA; j_call: TRBJ2-3; v_call: TRBV7-8; d_call: TRBD1; cdr3_aa: CASSAGTERDTQYF; cdr3_nt: TGTGCCAGCAGCGCCGGGACAGAGAGGGATACGCAGTATTTT
clone_size: NA; j_call: TRBJ2-7; v_call: TRBV12-3/TRBV12-4; d_call: NA; cdr3_aa: CASSLGAIGVEQYF; cdr3_nt: TGTGCCAGCAGTTTAGGGGCAATAGGGGTCGAGCAGTACTTC
clone_size: NA; j_call: TRBJ1-1; v_call: TRBV5-1; d_call: NA; cdr3_aa: CASSPLDSRSQAFF; cdr3_nt: TGCGCCAGCAGCCCCCTGGACAGTCGATCGCAGGCTTTCTTT
clone_size: many; j_call: TRBJ1-2; v_call: TRBV5-5; d_call: NA; cdr3_aa: CASIMGRKYYGYTF; cdr3_nt: TGTGCCAGCATCATGGGACGGAAGTACTATGGCTACACCTTC
clone_size: few; j_call: TRBJ2-3; v_call: TRBV7-2; d_call: TRBD2; cdr3_aa: CASSLDRGRAPDTQYF; cdr3_nt: TGTGCCAGCAGCTTAGACCGCGGGAGGGCCCCAGATACGCAGTATTTT
clone_size: NA; j_call: TRBJ2-1; v_call: TRBV29-1; d_call: NA; cdr3_aa: CSVLTAAGWGNEQFF; cdr3_nt: TGCAGCGTCCTGACGGCGGCAGGGTGGGGAAATGAGCAGTTCTTC
clone_size: few; j_call: TRBJ2-5; v_call: TRBV4-3; d_call: NA; cdr3_aa: CASSQESRGYETQYF; cdr3_nt: TGCGCCAGCAGCCAAGAGAGCAGGGGCTACGAGACCCAGTACTTC
clone_size: few; j_call: TRBJ2-1; v_call: TRBV10-3; d_call: NA; cdr3_aa: CAIRDNRAWSEQFF; cdr3_nt: TGTGCCATCAGGGATAACAGGGCTTGGAGTGAGCAGTTCTTC
clone_size: NA; j_call: TRBJ2-5; v_call: TRBV20-1; d_call: NA; cdr3_aa: CSARGPRLLREETQYF; cdr3_nt: TGCAGTGCTAGAGGACCCCGGCTATTGCGGGAAGAGACCCAGTACTTC
clone_size: NA; j_call: TRBJ2-7; v_call: TRBV9; d_call: TRBD2; cdr3_aa: CASSVGGLAVDEQYF; cdr3_nt: TGTGCCAGCAGCGTAGGGGGACTAGCGGTCGACGAGCAGTACTTC
clone_size: few; j_call: TRBJ2-7; v_call: TRBV7-2; d_call: NA; cdr3_aa: CASSLDNLGPYEQYF; cdr3_nt: TGTGCCAGCAGCTTAGACAACCTAGGGCCCTACGAGCAGTACTTC
clone_size: NA; j_call: TRBJ2-2; v_call: TRBV7-2; d_call: TRBD2; cdr3_aa: CASSSSSGMNTGELFF; cdr3_nt: TGTGCCAGCAGCTCGTCTAGCGGGATGAACACCGGGGAGCTGTTTTTT
clone_size: NA; j_call: TRBJ2-5; v_call: TRBV11-2; d_call: NA; cdr3_aa: CASSPNPSQETQYF; cdr3_nt: TGTGCCAGCAGCCCAAATCCCTCTCAAGAGACCCAGTACTTC
clone_size: NA; j_call: TRBJ1-1; v_call: TRBV9; d_call: NA; cdr3_aa: CASRSQGNTEAFF; cdr3_nt: TGTGCCAGCAGATCACAGGGGAACACTGAAGCTTTCTTT